These 4 T cell receptor beta chains were all obtained from the same sample, sequenced in a study of blood T cell repertoires in COVID-19. Generated by immunoSEQ multiplex PCR, the TCRdb table keeps only in-frame clones and is missing some. Of 300,000 to 400,000 clones listed, 87% are singletons. The sequencing input was peripheral blood. The receptors here all came from a woman aged 45-59 years with COVID-19, enrolled during active disease.

This clone showed up just a few times. The V and J genes are TRBV19 and TRBJ2-2, with D possibly matching TRBD2 (5 bases). V lost 11 bases and J lost 0, with 10 bases in between. Germline CDR1 LNHDA, CDR2 SQIVND (reference sequence). The CDR3 consists of 13 residues. CDR3 region: CAGLTPNTGELFF. CDR3 coding DNA: TGTGCCGGACTGACTCCGAACACCGGGGAGCTGTTTTTT.

V and J are TRBV19 and TRBJ2-3; D perhaps matches TRBD2 (6 bases). CDR1 and CDR2 from the germline V gene are LNHDA and SQIVND (reference sequence). The length of the CDR3 is 18 residues. Deletions cut 5 bases from V and 4 bases from J, with 25 bases between. Here the CDR3 reads CASSRGVGGLISSDTQYF. CDR3 nucleotides: TGTGCCAGTAGTCGGGGAGTGGGAGGACTCATATCGTCAGATACGCAGTATTTT.

The rearrangement links TRBV4-2 to TRBJ2-3; 7 nucleotides match TRBD1. The CDR3 is 16 residues long. The V segment lost 0 bases and the J segment 2 bases; nucleotides outside the gene matches: 5. CDR1 and CDR2 (germline): LGHNA, YNFKEQ. The DNA for the CDR3 is TGTGCCAGCAGCCAAGATCAGGGACAGTACACAGATACGCAGTATTTT. This gives the protein CASSQDQGQYTDTQYF.

This chain uses TRBV12-5 with TRBJ2-7, with TRBD1 identical over 10 bases. The CDR3 extends over 14 amino acids. The V and J ends lost 7 bases and 3 bases, in that order; junction bases with no gene match: 6. Germline CDR1 reads LGHNT; CDR2 reads FRNRAP. CDR3 residues: CASALGDRGYEQYF. The CDR3 DNA is TGTGCTAGTGCCCTTGGGGACAGGGGCTACGAGCAGTACTTC.